Listed below are T cell receptor beta chains from one sample, sequenced in a study of cytotoxic CD8 clonotypes in ibrutinib-treated CLL. Generated by immunoSEQ multiplex PCR, the TCRdb table keeps only in-frame clones and is missing some. Of about 310,000 clones listed, roughly 79% are singletons. This specimen consisted of PBMCs, obtained before ibrutinib treatment. Receptor source: a human donor with chronic lymphocytic leukemia. CDR3s include the opening cysteine and the closing phenylalanine or tryptophan. The D gene is left open where the match is weak. For some rows the clone size is stated as once, few or many, or as a class when expanded; others skip it.

V	size	J	D	CDR3	DNA
TRBV5-6	.	TRBJ1-2	TRBD1	CASSTGTGKASYGYTF	TGTGCCAGCAGTACCGGGACAGGGAAGGCGAGCTATGGCTACACCTTC
TRBV19	.	TRBJ2-2	.	CASSWGNTGELFF	TGTGCCAGTAGTTGGGGTAACACCGGGGAGCTGTTTTTT
TRBV11-3	.	TRBJ2-5	.	CASSWTGVSETQYF	TGTGCCAGCAGCTGGACGGGAGTCTCAGAGACCCAGTACTTC
TRBV4-3	.	TRBJ2-2	TRBD2	CASSQLTSANTGELFF	TGCGCCAGCAGCCAACTTACTAGCGCAAACACCGGGGAGCTGTTTTTT
TRBV6-5	.	TRBJ2-7	TRBD2	CASTRPSGSQKYF	TGTGCCAGCACCAGGCCTAGCGGGAGCCAAAAGTACTTC
TRBV30	.	TRBJ1-2	.	CAWNSGGGYTF	TGTGCCTGGAATTCTGGAGGTGGCTACACCTTC
TRBV19	once	TRBJ2-7	.	CASSISGYEQYF	TGTGCCAGTAGTATCAGTGGCTACGAGCAGTACTTC
TRBV18	.	TRBJ2-3	TRBD2	CASSRTTSGRETDTQYF	TGTGCCAGCTCACGAACGACTAGCGGGAGGGAGACAGATACGCAGTATTTT
TRBV11-2	.	TRBJ1-2	.	CASSPMGSLGGYTF	TGTGCCAGCAGCCCCATGGGCTCCTTGGGTGGCTACACCTTC
TRBV9	.	TRBJ2-7	.	CASSVAASTGYEQYF	TGTGCCAGCAGCGTAGCGGCTAGTACTGGCTACGAGCAGTACTTC
TRBV4-1	.	TRBJ2-2	TRBD2	CASSQPRLATNTGELFF	TGCGCCAGCAGCCAACCCAGACTAGCGACAAACACCGGGGAGCTGTTTTTT
TRBV9	.	TRBJ2-1	TRBD2	CASPHGLAGGYCSYNEQFF	TGTGCCAGCCCCCATGGACTAGCGGGAGGGTACTGCTCCTACAATGAGCAGTTCTTC
TRBV25-1	.	TRBJ2-1	TRBD1	CASSEWTGKSYNEQFF	TGTGCCAGCAGTGAATGGACAGGGAAGTCCTACAATGAGCAGTTCTTC
TRBV7-2	.	TRBJ2-7	TRBD2	CASSLVASGSFYEQYF	TGTGCCAGCAGCTTAGTCGCTAGCGGGAGCTTCTACGAGCAGTACTTC
TRBV13	.	TRBJ2-3	TRBD2	CASSLSLAGITDTQYF	TGTGCCAGCAGCTTATCACTAGCGGGAATCACAGATACGCAGTATTTT
TRBV7-5	.	TRBJ2-7	.	CVRSPRTSGRAGYEQYF	TGTGTCAGAAGCCCCCGAACTAGCGGGAGGGCCGGGTACGAGCAGTACTTC
TRBV2	.	TRBJ2-7	.	CASSVPLETFYEQYF	TGTGCCAGCAGTGTTCCACTAGAGACGTTTTACGAGCAGTACTTC
TRBV27	.	TRBJ1-1	TRBD1	CASSLWGTVRNTEAFF	TGTGCCAGCAGTTTATGGGGGACAGTTAGGAACACTGAAGCTTTCTTT
TRBV19	.	TRBJ2-5	.	CASSSWGRGDQETQYF	TGTGCCAGTAGTAGCTGGGGCAGGGGGGACCAAGAGACCCAGTACTTC
TRBV6-5	.	TRBJ2-5	TRBD2	CASSSPGLAGAAAQYF	TGTGCCAGCAGTTCTCCGGGACTAGCGGGCGCCGCGGCCCAGTACTTC
TRBV25-1	.	TRBJ2-3	TRBD2	CASNGDYTDTQYF	TGTGCCAGCAACGGGGACTACACAGATACGCAGTATTTT
TRBV29-1	once	TRBJ1-5	.	CSVGTLASQPQHF	TGCAGCGTAGGGACATTAGCGAGTCAGCCCCAGCATTTT
TRBV4-3	.	TRBJ1-2	.	CASSQDWDANYGYTF	TGCGCCAGCAGCCAAGATTGGGACGCTAACTATGGCTACACCTTC
TRBV7-9	few	TRBJ1-5	TRBD1	CASSTGGGQPQHF	TGTGCCAGCAGTACAGGGGGCGGGCAGCCCCAGCATTTT
TRBV6-5	.	TRBJ1-3	.	CASSLTKGTIYF	TGTGCCAGCAGCCTAACTAAGGGTACCATATATTTT
TRBV4-1	.	TRBJ2-1	TRBD2	CASSHPGLAGNWYNEQFF	TGCGCCAGCAGCCACCCGGGACTAGCGGGAAATTGGTACAATGAGCAGTTCTTC
TRBV29-1	.	TRBJ1-4	.	CSAGVGSNEKLFF	TGCAGCGCCGGTGTGGGGTCTAATGAAAAACTGTTTTTT
TRBV18	.	TRBJ2-7	.	CASSRAGTLYEQYF	TGTGCCAGCTCACGCGCCGGGACCTTGTACGAGCAGTACTTC
TRBV15	few	TRBJ1-3	.	CATSRDPGNTIYF	TGTGCCACCAGCAGAGACCCGGGAAACACCATATATTTT
TRBV6-1	.	TRBJ2-7	.	CASGKQDYEQYF	TGTGCCAGTGGTAAACAGGACTACGAGCAGTACTTC
TRBV18	.	TRBJ1-2	TRBD1	CASSPGQGRANIYGYTF	TGTGCCAGCTCACCAGGACAGGGAAGGGCCAACATTTATGGCTACACCTTC
TRBV6-1	.	TRBJ1-4	TRBD1	CASRKDRVFGEKLFF	TGTGCCAGCAGGAAGGACAGGGTGTTTGGTGAAAAACTGTTTTTT
TRBV5-1	.	TRBJ2-1	.	CASSPEPGQPYNEQFF	TGCGCCAGCAGTCCGGAACCGGGACAACCCTACAATGAGCAGTTCTTC
TRBV19	.	TRBJ2-7	TRBD1	CASSGTGERYEQYF	TGTGCCAGTAGTGGGACAGGGGAACGCTACGAGCAGTACTTC
TRBV7-6	once	TRBJ2-1	TRBD1	CASSIGTGILNEQFF	TGTGCCAGCAGCATTGGGACAGGGATACTCAATGAGCAGTTCTTC
TRBV4-3	.	TRBJ1-1	.	CASSQASRDTEAFF	TGCGCCAGCAGCCAAGCGAGCCGGGACACTGAAGCTTTCTTT
TRBV5-4	.	TRBJ2-3	.	CASSQGLDTDTQYF	TGTGCCAGCAGCCAGGGACTGGACACAGATACGCAGTATTTT
TRBV30	.	TRBJ1-2	.	CAWGEEGPNYGYTF	TGTGCCTGGGGCGAGGAGGGGCCGAACTATGGCTACACCTTC
TRBV9	.	TRBJ1-5	.	CASSSYAGLNQPQHF	TGTGCCAGCAGCTCCTATGCGGGGCTCAATCAGCCCCAGCATTTT
TRBV4-2	once	TRBJ2-1	TRBD2	CASSQTSREPYNEQFF	TGTGCCAGCAGCCAAACATCGCGGGAGCCCTACAATGAGCAGTTCTTC
TRBV27	.	TRBJ2-3	.	CASSYSIADTQYF	TGTGCCAGCAGTTACTCGATTGCAGATACGCAGTATTTT
TRBV5-4	.	TRBJ2-7	TRBD1	CASRQGGSYEQYF	TGTGCCAGTCGACAGGGGGGGTCCTACGAGCAGTACTTC
TRBV6-6	.	TRBJ2-3	.	CASRSLSTDTQYF	TGTGCCAGTCGAAGCTTGAGCACAGATACGCAGTATTTT
TRBV7-6	once	TRBJ2-1	.	CASSLSNEQFF	TGTGCCAGCAGCTTAAGTAATGAGCAGTTCTTC
TRBV7-2	.	TRBJ1-1	.	CASSLSGAMNTEAFF	TGTGCCAGCAGCTTATCAGGGGCAATGAACACTGAAGCTTTCTTT
TRBV11-2	.	TRBJ1-1	.	CASSYPGRDLNTEAFF	TGTGCCAGCAGCTATCCGGGGAGGGATTTGAACACTGAAGCTTTCTTT
TRBV5-1	.	TRBJ1-1	TRBD1	CASSLWDRGTTEAFF	TGCGCCAGCAGCTTGTGGGACAGGGGAACCACTGAAGCTTTCTTT
TRBV18	.	TRBJ2-5	.	CASSPGGGGETQYF	TGTGCCAGCTCACCAGGGGGAGGTGGAGAGACCCAGTACTTC
TRBV28	once	TRBJ2-7	TRBD1	CASSFGTGDYEQYF	TGTGCCAGCAGTTTTGGGACAGGAGACTACGAGCAGTACTTC
TRBV9	.	TRBJ2-3	TRBD1	CASSTTGARDTQYF	TGTGCCAGCAGCACGACAGGGGCGCGGGATACGCAGTATTTT
TRBV6-1	.	TRBJ1-1	.	CASISGFSTEAFF	TGTGCCAGCATATCGGGGTTCTCAACTGAAGCTTTCTTT
TRBV2	.	TRBJ1-5	.	CATGRIGNQPQHF	TGTGCCACCGGGAGGATCGGCAATCAGCCCCAGCATTTT
TRBV19	.	TRBJ2-1	TRBD2	CASSIAGGPHEQFF	TGTGCCAGTAGCATAGCGGGAGGGCCCCATGAGCAGTTCTTC
TRBV18	few	TRBJ2-2	.	CASSLRHPTNTGELFF	TGTGCCAGCTCACTGAGACATCCAACGAACACCGGGGAGCTGTTTTTT
TRBV2	.	TRBJ2-1	TRBD2	CASSDHPGLANSYNEQFF	TGTGCCAGCAGTGACCATCCGGGACTAGCGAACTCCTACAATGAGCAGTTCTTC
TRBV6-5	.	TRBJ2-1	.	CASSSDRDLNEQFF	TGTGCCAGCAGTTCAGACCGGGACCTCAATGAGCAGTTCTTC